A selection of T cell receptor beta chains follows, all from one sample in a study of CD8+ T cells in alopecia areata. Using immunoSEQ multiplex PCR, the repertoire was profiled, and TCRdb retains in-frame clones only, with some absent. The sample shows 100,000 to 150,000 clones, 50% to 75% of them seen only once. The input for sequencing was CD8+ T cells sorted from blood, taken at week 4, from a patient treated with tofacitinib. These receptors all come from a human donor with alopecia areata. Each CDR3 is given with its conserved first and last residue. Each record gives: D gene, J gene, V gene, clone size, CDR3 DNA, CDR3 protein. D genes are given only for firm matches. Expanded clones are given a class, and other clones once, few, many or no size at all.

>TRBD2|TRBJ2-1|TRBV27|.
TGTGCCAGCAGTCCGGGACTAGCGGGGGTGAATGAGCAGTTCTTC
CASSPGLAGVNEQFF
>.|TRBJ1-1|TRBV5-1|.
TGCGCCAGCAGCTTGAGTCTGGGGATGAACACTGAAGCTTTCTTT
CASSLSLGMNTEAFF
>.|TRBJ1-2|TRBV10-3|once
TGTGCCATCAGTGAGTCGGGAGGGAACTATGGCTACACCTTC
CAISESGGNYGYTF
>.|TRBJ2-3|TRBV29-1|.
TGCAGCGTTCCCGAAGATACGCAGTATTTT
CSVPEDTQYF
>.|TRBJ1-5|TRBV25-1|.
TGTGCCAGCAGTGACCACAGGTCGAGCAATCAGCCCCAGCATTTT
CASSDHRSSNQPQHF
>.|TRBJ1-2|TRBV7-2|.
TGTGCCAGCAGCCTACAGGACTTCTATGGCTACACCTTC
CASSLQDFYGYTF
>.|TRBJ1-2|TRBV5-1|few
TGCGCCAGCAGCTTGTGGGGATCCGGGGTTGACACCTTC
CASSLWGSGVDTF
>TRBD2|TRBJ2-4|TRBV29-1|.
TGCAGCGCAATCAGCGGGGGGGCCAAAAACATTCAGTACTTC
CSAISGGAKNIQYF
>TRBD1|TRBJ1-1|TRBV15|.
TGTGCCACCAGCCCTCGGACAGGGGGAGTCGACACTGAAGCTTTCTTT
CATSPRTGGVDTEAFF
>TRBD1|TRBJ1-1|TRBV9|.
TGTGCCAGCAGCATATACGACAGGGGCACTGAAGCTTTCTTT
CASSIYDRGTEAFF
>.|TRBJ2-1|TRBV29-1|few
TGCAGCGGGAGGGGGGGCCAGGATGAGCAGTTCTTC
CSGRGGQDEQFF
>.|TRBJ2-7|TRBV30|few
TGTGCCTGCTTGGACGGGTACGAGCAGTACTTC
CACLDGYEQYF
>.|TRBJ1-5|TRBV27|.
TGTGCCAGCAGGGACAGAGGGTTTGGGCCCCAGCATTTT
CASRDRGFGPQHF
>.|TRBJ2-2|TRBV6-5|once
TGTGCCAGCAGCCCCTTCGTGGGTACCGGGGAGCTGTTTTTT
CASSPFVGTGELFF
>.|TRBJ1-6|TRBV27|.
TGTGCCAGCAGTTTTATTAGCTCCTATAATTCACCCCTCCACTTT
CASSFISSYNSPLHF
>TRBD2|TRBJ2-1|TRBV7-8|.
TGTGCCAGCAGCTTAGTTAGCGGGGAATACAATGAGCAGTTCTTC
CASSLVSGEYNEQFF
>TRBD1|TRBJ2-7|TRBV29-1|few
TGCAGCGTTGAGGGGACGACAGGGCAATCCTACGAGCAGTACTTC
CSVEGTTGQSYEQYF
>.|TRBJ2-2|TRBV29-1|.
TGCAGCGCGCTAAAATGGGCCGGGGAGCTGTTTTTT
CSALKWAGELFF
>TRBD2|TRBJ2-7|TRBV5-1|few
TGCGCCAGCAGCTTTCAGCGGGGGGGACCCTACGAGCAGTACTTC
CASSFQRGGPYEQYF
>.|TRBJ2-1|TRBV2|few
TGTGCCAGCAGTGACCGGACAAACAATGAGCAGTTCTTC
CASSDRTNNEQFF
>TRBD1|TRBJ2-3|TRBV6-5|.
TGTGCCAGCAGCCCGGGACAGGGGTATAGGGATACGCAGTATTTT
CASSPGQGYRDTQYF
>TRBD1|TRBJ1-2|TRBV29-1|few
TGCAGCGTTGCGCAGGGGGCGGGTGGCTACACCTTC
CSVAQGAGGYTF
>TRBD1|TRBJ2-7|TRBV29-1|.
TGCAGCGTTGATCAGGACAGGGTGGGTGGCTACGAGCAGTACTTC
CSVDQDRVGGYEQYF
>.|TRBJ2-7|TRBV2|few
TGTGCCAGCAGATACTCCTACGAGCAGTACTTC
CASRYSYEQYF
>.|TRBJ1-2|TRBV7-9|few
TGTGCCAGCAGCTTATCGCAGGGGTATGGCTACACCTTC
CASSLSQGYGYTF
>.|TRBJ1-2|TRBV29-1|.
TGCAGCGTCGGGCCTGGCTACACCTTC
CSVGPGYTF
>.|TRBJ2-5|TRBV29-1|.
TGCAGCGTTGGGTCCCTGGAAGAGACCCAGTACTTC
CSVGSLEETQYF
>.|TRBJ2-5|TRBV30|.
TGTGCCTGGAGTGAAATGATTCTTCAAGAGACCCAGTACTTC
CAWSEMILQETQYF
>.|TRBJ2-5|TRBV7-9|few
TGTGCGTCTTCGATTGCTCAGGCGACAGGCCTGGGAGAGACCCAGTACTTC
CASSIAQATGLGETQYF
>TRBD1|TRBJ2-1|TRBV30|.
TGTGCTCACTCTCTCGGGACAGGGGACAATGAGCAGTTCTTC
CAHSLGTGDNEQFF
>TRBD2|TRBJ2-1|TRBV7-3|few
TGTGCTAGCAGCTTATCAGGTCCCGGGACTAGCGGGGACAATGAGCAGTTCTTC
CASSLSGPGTSGDNEQFF
>.|TRBJ1-2|TRBV27|.
TGTGCCAGCAGACCAGATGGGCCAGACTATGGCTACACCTTC
CASRPDGPDYGYTF
>TRBD1|TRBJ2-5|TRBV28|.
TGTGCCAGCAGTTCCCCCCGACAGGGAACCAGAGAGACCCAGTACTTC
CASSSPRQGTRETQYF
>TRBD2|TRBJ2-7|TRBV4-3|once
TGCGCCAGCAGCCAAGAATCGGGACTAGCGGGGAGCTACGAGCAGTACTTC
CASSQESGLAGSYEQYF
>.|TRBJ2-1|TRBV7-9|.
TGTGCCAGCAGCACTCAACAGGACCCCTACAATGAGCAGTTCTTC
CASSTQQDPYNEQFF